These 30 T cell receptor beta chains were sequenced from one sample in a study of control samples from healthy donors and cancer patients (dated by TCRdb to the early 2020s). Libraries were made using the immunoSEQ multiplex PCR assay. What TCRdb holds here is the immuneACCESS table cut down to in-frame rearrangements. Part of the clones is not present; checked against another copy, under half of the missing clones reflect an unresolved V gene, and the others are unexplained. A total of just over 15,000 clones appear in this sample, 75% to 90% of them only once. In total, the top ten clones hold around a tenth of the sample. The sequenced material came from PBMCs. The source of these receptors is a woman between 65 and 79 years old with colorectal cancer.

The chain recombines TRBV5-5 with TRBJ1-1; D remains ambiguous. V lost 4 bases to trimming and J lost 5 bases, with 21 bases between them. CDR3 size: 16 residues. In germline, CDR1 is SGHKS, CDR2 YYEKEE (reference sequence). The CDR3 DNA is TGTGCCAGCAGCCCGTTAACCGGTCGCGGTGAGACTGAAGCTTTCTTT. It encodes CASSPLTGRGETEAFF.

V gene TRBV19 combines with J gene TRBJ2-7; D perhaps matches TRBD2 (5 bases). The CDR3 sequence is 14 residues long. Trimming removed 5 bases from V and 0 bases from J, with 11 bases in between. CDR1 LNHDA and CDR2 SQIVND come from the germline V gene (reference sequence). This chain's CDR3 is CASSHGEHSYEQYF. DNA for the CDR3: TGTGCCAGTAGTCATGGGGAGCACTCCTACGAGCAGTACTTC.

This clone was seen only once. The rearrangement links TRBV7-2 to TRBJ1-5; 7 bases line up with TRBD1. Germline CDR1 is SGHTA and CDR2 is FQGNSA. This CDR3 has 14 residues. Unmatched junction bases numbered 7, after V lost 7 bases and J lost 4 bases. CDR3 sequence reads: CASNQGQPNQPQHF. The CDR3, as DNA: TGTGCCAGCAATCAGGGACAGCCTAATCAGCCCCAGCATTTT. Filled out from reference TRBV7-2 and TRBJ1-5, the complete variable domain reads GAGVSQSPSNKVTEKGKDVELRCDPISGHTALYWYRQSLGQGLEFLIYFQGNSAPDKSGLPSDRFSAERTGGSVSTLTIQRTQQEDSAVYLCASNQGQPNQPQHFGDGTRLSIL.

The chain uses TRBV3-1 (or the pseudogene TRBV3-2) and TRBJ1-4; 7 bases agree with TRBD1. Germline V gives CDR1 LGHDT, CDR2 YNNKEL (reference sequence). This CDR3 is 17 amino acids long. J was trimmed by 3 bases and V by 1 base; bases with no gene match: 8. In DNA form, the CDR3 reads TGTGCCAGCAGCCAAGCCAGGCCGGGACAGCCTAATGAAAAACTGTTTTTT. This translates into CASSQARPGQPNEKLFF.

The chain links TRBV5-1 to TRBJ1-1, with 8 bases identical to TRBD1. Germline assignment: CDR1 SGHRS and CDR2 YFSETQ. This CDR3 comprises 19 residues. With 4 bases clipped from V and 3 bases from J, the junction kept 20 bases outside the gene matches. The CDR3 DNA follows: TGCGCCAGCAGCCTATATCCGGGACAGGATTCTCCAGGGCACACTGAAGCTTTCTTT. It yields the protein CASSLYPGQDSPGHTEAFF.

This rearrangement joins TRBV7-8 to TRBJ1-2, with D perhaps matching TRBD1 (5 bases). Germline V gene data show CDR1 as SGHVS and CDR2 as FQNEAQ. The CDR3 runs to 15 residues. Trimming stripped 1 base from V and 3 bases from J, with 12 bases between. The CDR3 sequence is CASSLGGRGDYGYTF. In DNA, the CDR3 is TGTGCCAGCAGCTTAGGGGGGAGGGGAGACTATGGCTACACCTTC.

V is TRBV9 and J is TRBJ2-2; D is possibly TRBD1 (5 bases). Germline V gene lookup returns CDR1 SGDLS and CDR2 YYNGEE. The length of the CDR3 is 16 residues. V was cut by 3 bases and J by 5 bases, with 17 bases left in between. The CDR3, as DNA: TGTGCCAGCAGCGAGGGTGGGGCAATCGGGACCGGGGAGCTGTTTTTT. Residues: CASSEGGAIGTGELFF.

This chain connects TRBV7-9 to TRBJ2-1; 10 bases are shared with TRBD1. The germline CDR1 and CDR2 sequences are SEHNR and FQNEAQ (reference sequence). With 4 bases clipped from V and 6 bases from J, the junction kept 6 bases outside the gene matches. The CDR3 has 15 residues. As DNA, the CDR3 is TGTGCCAGCAGCTATCGGGACAGGGGCTTCAATGAGCAGTTCTTC. Residues: CASSYRDRGFNEQFF.

This chain uses TRBV11-3 with TRBJ1-3, with a tentative D call TRBD1 (5 bases). Between the trimmed V and J ends, which lost 3 bases and 4 bases, there was a span of 13 bases. Germline CDR1 is SGHNT and CDR2 is YENEEA. This CDR3 is 15 amino acids long. The CDR3 nucleotides read TGTGCCAGCAGCTTTGGAGGGGATGGCGGAAACACCATATATTTT. It translates to CASSFGGDGGNTIYF.

This clone has only one observation. In DNA form, the CDR3 reads TGTGCCAGCAGTTTAGGGACTGCTGGGACCCAGTACTTC. This gives the protein CASSLGTAGTQYF. The chain has TRBV6-5 and TRBJ2-5; a weak D match, TRBD2 (6 bases). The CDR3 has 13 amino acids. Trimming stripped 4 bases from V and 7 bases from J, with 13 bases between. Per germline, CDR1 MNHEY and CDR2 SVGAGI.

CDR3 in DNA: TGTGCCACCACCGGACCAGGCGGCGGAACCGGGGAGCTGTTTTTT. Its protein is CATTGPGGGTGELFF. This chain joins TRBV24-1 and TRBJ2-2; no reliable D call. Germline values: CDR1 KGHDR, CDR2 SFDVKD. The germline V and J ends were trimmed by 8 bases and 5 bases, with 17 bases remaining between them. The CDR3 spans 15 residues.

The chain recombines TRBV7-8 with TRBJ1-1; tentative D call: TRBD1 (5 bases). The CDR3 is 15 amino acids. Trimming cost V 3 bases and J 0 bases, with 11 bases left between them. The germline V gene has CDR1 SGHVS and CDR2 FQNEAQ. CDR3: CASSLQEGMNTEAFF. The CDR3 bases are TGTGCCAGCAGCTTGCAGGAGGGGATGAACACTGAAGCTTTCTTT.

The chain combines TRBV9 with TRBJ1-2; D not resolved. The CDR3 sequence is 12 residues long. Germline V gene data show CDR1 as SGDLS and CDR2 as YYNGEE. V dropped 0 bases and J dropped 8 bases, with 8 bases sitting between them. This CDR3 is CASSVVGKGYTF. CDR3 nucleotides: TGTGCCAGCAGCGTAGTTGGTAAAGGCTACACCTTC.

This rearrangement joins TRBV6-2 or TRBV6-3 to TRBJ2-2; 14 bases are a match to TRBD2. Germline V CDR1 and CDR2: MNHEY, SVGEGT. V lost 4 bases, J lost 3 bases, and 7 bases stayed unmatched. CDR3 length: 18 amino acids. CDR3 sequence reads: CASSSWTSGRLHTGELFF. The CDR3 region has the DNA TGTGCCAGCAGTTCTTGGACTAGCGGGAGGTTGCACACCGGGGAGCTGTTTTTT.

This clone came up once. J is TRBJ2-3 and V is TRBV18; 8 bases agree with TRBD2. Germline V gene sequence: CDR1 KGHSH, CDR2 LQKENI. The V gene end was trimmed by 6 bases and the J gene end by 1 base; junction bases not matched to a gene: 6. The CDR3 extends over 15 amino acids. The CDR3: CASSGGGIRTDTQYF. The CDR3 coding sequence is TGTGCCAGCTCCGGGGGGGGGATCCGCACAGATACGCAGTATTTT. Using reference TRBV18 and TRBJ2-3 for the parts outside the CDR3, the full variable domain is NAGVMQNPRHLVRRRGQEARLRCSPMKGHSHVYWYRQLPEEGLKFMVYLQKENIIDESGMPKERFSAEFPKEGPSILRIQQVVRGDSAAYFCASSGGGIRTDTQYFGPGTRLTVL.

This clone was picked up one time. This rearrangement joins TRBV2 to TRBJ2-7, with 7 bases identical to TRBD1. The CDR3 has 14 amino acids. CDR1 is SNHLY and CDR2 is FYNNEI in the germline V gene. Trimming cost V 3 bases and J 0 bases; bases outside gene matches: 2. CDR3 in amino acids: CASSDRDSSYEQYF. CDR3 DNA sequence: TGTGCCAGCAGTGACCGGGACAGCTCCTACGAGCAGTACTTC. Filled out from reference TRBV2 and TRBJ2-7, the complete variable domain reads EPEVTQTPSHQVTQMGQEVILRCVPISNHLYFYWYRQILGQKVEFLVSFYNNEISEKSEIFDDQFSVERPDGSNFTLKIRSTKLEDSAMYFCASSDRDSSYEQYFGPGTRLTVT.

The chain couples TRBV7-2 to TRBJ2-5; 8 bases are a match to TRBD1. The germline V gene has CDR1 SGHTA and CDR2 FQGNSA. The CDR3 sequence is 13 residues long. V lost 4 bases and J lost 5; bases outside the gene matches: 3. CDR3 sequence (DNA): TGTGCCAGCAGCTGGACAGGGTTGGAGACCCAGTACTTC. Residues: CASSWTGLETQYF. Full variable domain (missing parts from reference TRBV7-2 and TRBJ2-5): GAGVSQSPSNKVTEKGKDVELRCDPISGHTALYWYRQSLGQGLEFLIYFQGNSAPDKSGLPSDRFSAERTGGSVSTLTIQRTQQEDSAVYLCASSWTGLETQYFGPGTRLLVL.

This sequence joins TRBV6-5 and TRBJ2-7, with 7 bases that match TRBD1. This CDR3 has 13 residues. V shed 0 bases, J shed 4 bases, and the junction held 0 bases outside the gene matches. Per germline, CDR1 MNHEY and CDR2 SVGAGI. CDR3 protein: CASSYSQGYEQYF. DNA for the CDR3: TGTGCCAGCAGTTACTCACAGGGGTACGAGCAGTACTTC.

The chain employs TRBV7-8 and TRBJ1-2, with D uncertain. The germline V gene encodes CDR1 SGHVS and CDR2 FQNEAQ. The CDR3 spans 15 residues. V was clipped by 1 base and J by 4 bases, with 13 bases between them. DNA of the CDR3: TGTGCCAGCAGCTTAGAGGAGGGCTCCCTCTATGGCTACACCTTC. Translated, it gives CASSLEEGSLYGYTF.

The chain recombines TRBV5-1 with TRBJ1-4, with TRBD1 identical over 9 bases. CDR1 and CDR2 (germline): SGHRS, YFSETQ. CDR3 length: 14 residues. Trimming removed 3 bases from V and 8 bases from J; junction bases left unmatched: 5. CDR3 coding DNA: TGCGCCAGCAGCTCAGGGGGACAGGGCGAAAAACTGTTTTTT. This encodes CASSSGGQGEKLFF.

This clone was observed a handful of times. The genes are TRBV11-2 and TRBJ2-7; 8 bases map to TRBD2. V lost 4 bases and J lost 5; bases outside the gene matches: 13. CDR1 SGHAT and CDR2 FQNNGV come from the germline V gene. The length of the CDR3 is 16 residues. The DNA for the CDR3 is TGTGCCAGCAGCTCCCCGGGGGGGACAACGGGCGACGAGCAGTACTTC. Translated, it gives CASSSPGGTTGDEQYF.

V is TRBV11-2 and J is TRBJ2-7; perhaps TRBD2 as D (5 bases). Trimming left V 5 bases short and J 2 bases short, with 13 bases between. From germline, CDR1 is SGHAT and CDR2 FQNNGV. The CDR3 is made up of 14 amino acids. As DNA, the CDR3 is TGTGCCAGCAGCACCAGCGGCAACACCTACGAGCAGTACTTC. Protein product: CASSTSGNTYEQYF.

In the case of this clone: The junction shows a germline mismatch at one end, possibly a read error. This chain connects TRBV7-8 to TRBJ1-1; 7 bases map to TRBD1. CDR1 and CDR2 (germline): SGHVS, FQNEAQ. CDR3 size: 15 residues. CDR3 loop: CVSSSARDRNTEAFF. In DNA, the CDR3 is TGTGTCAGCAGCTCTGCCCGGGACAGAAACACTGAAGCTTTCTTT.

In its sample, this clone was seen once. The chain carries TRBV5-1 and TRBJ2-3; D ambiguous. With 3 bases removed from V and 0 bases from J, the gap between germline ends came to 14 bases. Germline V gives CDR1 SGHRS, CDR2 YFSETQ. This CDR3 spans 16 amino acids. The chain's CDR3 is CASSSGFGSSTDTQYF. CDR3 nucleotides: TGCGCCAGCAGCTCCGGTTTTGGTAGCAGCACAGATACGCAGTATTTT.

V is TRBV7-2 and J is TRBJ2-1; 12 bases agree with TRBD2. The CDR3 contains 17 residues. The germline V gene encodes CDR1 SGHTA and CDR2 FQGNSA. V gave up 5 bases and J gave up 0 bases; unmatched junction bases: 5. The CDR3 sequence is CASSTRTSGASYNEQFF. The CDR3 DNA reads as TGTGCCAGCAGCACGAGGACTAGCGGGGCCTCCTACAATGAGCAGTTCTTC.

Notes on this clone: This specimen includes other DNA sequences encoding the same CDR3. The V gene is TRBV7-2, the J gene TRBJ2-2; D gene uncertain. Looked up from germline, CDR1 is SGHTA and CDR2 is FQGNSA. V dropped 5 bases and J dropped 4 bases, with 14 bases sitting between them. This CDR3 is built from 15 residues. The CDR3 sequence is CASSPLRHTTGELFF. The CDR3 DNA follows: TGTGCCAGCAGCCCCTTGAGACATACCACCGGGGAGCTGTTTTTT.

In nucleotides, the CDR3 is TGTGCCAGCAGCCAAGGCCCCGCTTCTGATGAGCAGTTCTTC. It encodes CASSQGPASDEQFF. The chain employs TRBV3-1 (or the pseudogene TRBV3-2) and TRBJ2-1, with D unclear. Germline V gives CDR1 LGHDT, CDR2 YNNKEL (reference sequence). V was shortened by 1 base and J by 8 bases, with 12 bases between the two germline ends. The CDR3 contains 14 residues.

The chain links TRBV20-1 to TRBJ2-1; D remains unclear. V was clipped by 1 base and J by 9 bases, with 7 bases between them. CDR3 length equals 11 residues. CDR1 DFQATT and CDR2 SNEGSKA come from the germline V gene (reference sequence). DNA for the CDR3: TGCAGTGCTAGAGTGACGGGTGAGCAGTTCTTC. Its protein is CSARVTGEQFF.

This chain joins TRBV27 and TRBJ1-5, with D hard to call. The CDR3 has 13 residues. Germline CDR1 reads MNHEY; CDR2 reads SMNVEV (reference sequence). Trimming took off 0 bases at V and 6 bases at J, with 6 bases between the two ends. The CDR3 region is CASSLSFGQPQHF. The CDR3 bases are TGTGCCAGCAGTTTATCGTTTGGTCAGCCCCAGCATTTT.

This chain connects TRBV7-2 to TRBJ2-7; 13 bases are shared with TRBD2. Germline CDR1 reads SGHTA; CDR2 reads FQGNSA. The CDR3 contains 17 residues. The J segment lost 4 bases and the V segment lost 2 bases, leaving 8 bases of the junction unmatched. CDR3 in amino acids: CASSLSRTSGGRYEQYF. The CDR3 DNA is TGTGCCAGCAGCTTATCCAGGACTAGCGGGGGCCGTTACGAGCAGTACTTC. The full variable domain, completed using reference TRBV7-2 and TRBJ2-7, is GAGVSQSPSNKVTEKGKDVELRCDPISGHTALYWYRQSLGQGLEFLIYFQGNSAPDKSGLPSDRFSAERTGGSVSTLTIQRTQQEDSAVYLCASSLSRTSGGRYEQYFGPGTRLTVT.